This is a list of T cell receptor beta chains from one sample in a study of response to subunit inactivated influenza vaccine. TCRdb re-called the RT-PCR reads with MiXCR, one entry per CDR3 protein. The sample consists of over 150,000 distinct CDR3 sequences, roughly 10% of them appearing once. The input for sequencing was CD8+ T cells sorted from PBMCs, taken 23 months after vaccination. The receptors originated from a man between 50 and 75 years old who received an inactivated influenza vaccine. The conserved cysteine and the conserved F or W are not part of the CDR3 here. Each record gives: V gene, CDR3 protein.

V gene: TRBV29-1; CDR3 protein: SVEGEGEGYGYT
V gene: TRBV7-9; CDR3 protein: ASSAQDRSISYEQY
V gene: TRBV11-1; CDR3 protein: ASSPTSGGAFMTDTQY
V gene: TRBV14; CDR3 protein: ASSMDRGSYGYT
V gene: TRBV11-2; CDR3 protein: ASSPLWLTSGYSGANVLT
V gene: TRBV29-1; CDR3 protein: SVDPLAGTKETQY
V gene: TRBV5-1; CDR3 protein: ASSLTASYNSPLH
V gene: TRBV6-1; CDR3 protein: ASSPWGQGVSYEQY
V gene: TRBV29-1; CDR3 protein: SVRAGGTNEQF
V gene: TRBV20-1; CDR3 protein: SARDVFSERPTDTQY
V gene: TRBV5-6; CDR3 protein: ASSQAGGRGYT
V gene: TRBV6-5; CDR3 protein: ASSSTWDTQY
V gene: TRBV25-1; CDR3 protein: ARTSGTAYEQY
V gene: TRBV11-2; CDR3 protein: ASSLGQIYEQY
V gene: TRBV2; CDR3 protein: ASSELADQETQY
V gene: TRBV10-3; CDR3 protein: AISRTRTSLGSYEQY
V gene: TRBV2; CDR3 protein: ASSEGQGMNTEAF
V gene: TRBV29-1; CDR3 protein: SVENLGESSYEQY
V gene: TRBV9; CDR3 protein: ASGASSPPYNEQF
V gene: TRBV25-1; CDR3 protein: ASSGGDTQY
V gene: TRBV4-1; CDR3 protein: ASSQPWGTLTGELF
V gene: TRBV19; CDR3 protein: ASSIGQATDTQY